This T cell receptor (beta chain) was obtained from a study of T cell responses to AZD1222 COVID-19 vaccine. The study, taken as a whole, reports: Most donors were white British, females outnumbered males, and clonal diversity was possibly underestimated. Only a handful of AZD1222 recipients, roughly six in all, had baseline seropositivity.

Sequencing used immunoSEQ multiplex PCR; TCRdb keeps in-frame clones, though not all of them. Of 45,000 to 55,000 clones detected, around 84% appear once; the ten largest clones hold about a tenth. Germline V CDR1 and CDR2: SGHNT, YYREEE (reference sequence). Trimming stripped 1 base from V and 2 bases from J, with 13 bases between. CDR3 length: 15 residues. On this clone itself: The antigen remains unidentified.

This receptor was taken from an adult in good health. The source was peripheral blood, collected on day 0 of AZD1222 vaccination. J is TRBJ2-7 and V is TRBV5-4; D may be TRBD2 (6 bases). The chain's CDR3 is CASSLSSGRAYEQYF. CDR3 nucleotide sequence: TGTGCCAGCAGCTTGAGTAGCGGTCGGGCCTACGAGCAGTACTTC.